This T cell receptor (beta chain) originates from a study of blood T cells in healthy people across ages. Study-level results: No one knew whether donors had CMV, which possibly confounded expanded clonotype changes. Strong correlation was found linking TCR beta diversity to naive T cell percentage.

The amount of total RNA extracted per sample was at least 5 micrograms. The CDR3 length is 11 residues. Trimming removed 5 bases at V and 7 bases at J, with 12 bases between. Germline CDR1 and CDR2: SQVTM and ANQGSEA. Next came a second PCR, run for about 6 to 12 cycles, which used a sample-barcoded 5' primer along with a J-beta primer mix. Tags on each cDNA molecule came from a template-switch adaptor with 12 random nucleotides. TCRdb passed the 5' RACE reads through MiXCR, listing each CDR3 protein once. The sample lists around 650,000 distinct CDR3 sequences, less than 40% occurring once. This clonotype was recorded at least ten times. Its antigen is currently unknown. Given a much more abundant clone one base away, this may be a read error.

The V gene is TRBV29-1, the J gene TRBJ2-7; weak D call: TRBD2 (5 bases). This receptor was obtained from a woman older than 75 in good health. The specimen sequenced was blood. In DNA, the CDR3 is TGCAGCGTTTCTGAGGGATGGGAGCAGTACTTC. It yields the protein CSVSEGWEQYF.